This entry lists 7 T cell receptor beta chains sequenced from one sample in a study of T cells in Graves' hyperthyroidism and ophthalmopathy. Researchers took RNA transcripts and amplified the TCR beta CDR3 regions from them. HTBI primers were employed in a first-round RT-PCR of the TCR CDR3. MiXCR, run by TCRdb on the multiplex PCR reads, gives a single entry per CDR3 protein. Seen here are fewer than 400,000 distinct CDR3 sequences, about a sixth observed once, and the top ten hold approximately 30%. Sequenced input: blood. All receptors come from a woman younger than 35 with Graves' hyperthyroidism that later progressed to Graves' ophthalmopathy.

This clonotype was observed at least ten times. The rearrangement uses TRBV20-1 and TRBJ2-7; D gene uncertain. Trimming left V 0 bases short and J 6 bases short, with 9 bases between. The CDR3 extends over 12 amino acids. Germline V gene lookup returns CDR1 DFQATT and CDR2 SNEGSKA (reference sequence). The CDR3 sequence: CSARDRRSEQYF. CDR3 DNA: TGCAGTGCTAGAGATCGTCGGAGCGAGCAGTACTTC.

V is TRBV12-3 or TRBV12-4 and J is TRBJ2-3; 13 bases are a match to TRBD2. The junction had 8 bases not matched to a gene; V was cut back by 4 bases and J by 1 base. This CDR3 has 18 amino acids. Here the CDR3 DNA reads TGTGCCAGCAGTTCCTCTAAAGGACTAGCGGGAGGCACAGATACGCAGTATTTT. This translates into CASSSSKGLAGGTDTQYF.

At least ten counts were recorded for this clonotype. V gene TRBV3-1 combines with J gene TRBJ2-7; 10 bases are a match to TRBD1. V gave up 6 bases and J gave up 6 bases; unmatched junction bases: 5. The CDR3 covers 13 residues. CDR1 LGHDT and CDR2 YNNKEL come from the germline V gene (reference sequence). CDR3: CASRPRDRGEQYF. DNA for the CDR3: TGTGCCAGCAGGCCCAGGGACAGGGGCGAGCAGTACTTC.

This clonotype was picked up many times. The CDR3 spells CASSSTVPEQYF. The CDR3 nucleotides read TGTGCCAGCAGCTCCACAGTCCCCGAGCAGTACTTC. The chain carries TRBV7-2 and TRBJ2-7, with D uncertain. Trimming stripped 4 bases from V and 6 bases from J, with 10 bases between. CDR1 is SGHTA, CDR2 FQGNSA, per germline. This CDR3 region has 12 residues.

This clonotype was recorded a few times. The chain carries TRBV28 and TRBJ2-4, with D possibly being TRBD1 (5 bases). This CDR3 contains 16 residues. In germline, CDR1 is MDHEN, CDR2 SYDVKM. V lost 2 bases, J lost 1 base, and 12 bases lay in between. For the CDR3, the DNA is TGTGCCAGCAGTTTAAGGGGCAGGGTGGCCAAAAACATTCAGTACTTC. It yields the protein CASSLRGRVAKNIQYF.

The chain recombines TRBV7-9 with TRBJ2-1, with 9 bases that match TRBD2. CDR3 length equals 15 residues. Germline CDR1 SEHNR, CDR2 FQNEAQ (reference sequence). V was clipped by 1 base and J by 8 bases; unmatched bases: 6. CDR3 DNA sequence: TGTGCCAGCAGCTTAGGGCCTAGCGGGATCCATGAGCAGTTCTTC. Its protein is CASSLGPSGIHEQFF.

Details on this clonotype: Its ends do not fully match the called genes, so a read error is possible. This chain connects TRBV4-1 to TRBJ2-2; D is perhaps TRBD1 or TRBD2 (5 bases each). This CDR3 has 15 residues. Germline assignment: CDR1 MGHRA and CDR2 YSYEKL. CDR3 sequence: CASSQNGANTGDLFF. The CDR3 coding sequence is TGCGCCAGCAGCCAGAACGGGGCGAACACCGGGGATCTGTTTTTT.